Below are 8 T cell receptor beta chains sequenced from a single sample in a study of cytomegalovirus exposure and HLA in healthy donors. The PCR used 60 Vbeta and 13 Jbeta primers. The protocol was immunoSEQ multiplex PCR, while the TCRdb copy is restricted to in-frame clones and leaves out a portion. Of about 160,000 clones in the sample, roughly 80% were seen once. Sequenced material: PBMCs. Every receptor here comes from a male donor in good health and CMV-seropositive.

Only a few counts were recorded for this clone. A junction end diverges from the germline sequence, so it may reflect a read error. The chain combines TRBV7-2 with TRBJ2-6; 7 nucleotides align to TRBD1. Germline loops: CDR1 SGHTA, CDR2 FQGNSA. This CDR3 is built from 15 residues. The CDR3 sequence is CASSITGAGANGLTF. The CDR3, as DNA: TGTGCCAGCAGCATCACAGGGGCCGGGGCCAACGGCCTGACTTTC.

This clone was seen more than once but under ten times. The rearrangement joins TRBV7-9 to TRBJ2-7, with 7 bases identical to TRBD1. The germline CDR1 and CDR2 sequences are SEHNR and FQNEAQ (reference sequence). The CDR3 sequence is 15 residues long. The V and J ends lost 5 bases and 3 bases, in that order; junction bases with no gene match: 10. The chain's CDR3 is CASSPVQGEFYEQYF. In DNA form, the CDR3 reads TGTGCCAGCAGCCCGGTCCAGGGGGAATTCTACGAGCAGTACTTC.

CDR3 coding DNA: TGTGCCAGCAGTCCCTGGGGGAGGGGATTGAATGAGCAGTTCTTC. Translation gives CASSPWGRGLNEQFF. The chain couples TRBV28 to TRBJ2-1; TRBD2 matches 7 bases. The CDR3 runs to 15 residues. The trim removed 5 bases at V and 7 bases at J, leaving 11 bases unmatched. Germline CDR1 reads MDHEN; CDR2 reads SYDVKM.

The chain recombines TRBV5-6 with TRBJ2-3; D is possibly TRBD2 (5 bases). CDR3 size: 16 residues. Germline V gene sequence: CDR1 SGHDT, CDR2 YYEEEE. V was trimmed by 4 bases and J by 2 bases, leaving 17 bases between them. In nucleotides, the CDR3 is TGTGCCAGCAGCCCCGAGTATAGAGGGAACACAGATACGCAGTATTTT. Translated, it gives CASSPEYRGNTDTQYF.

CDR3 sequence: CASSVDRGSNEQFF. The CDR3, as DNA: TGTGCCAGCAGCGTGGACAGGGGCTCCAATGAGCAGTTCTTC. The chain carries TRBV27 and TRBJ2-1; 9 positions match TRBD1. The CDR3 is made up of 14 amino acids. V trimming: 6 bases; J trimming: 6 bases; junction bases outside the gene matches: 6. Per germline, CDR1 MNHEY and CDR2 SMNVEV (reference sequence).

This clone was seen more than once but under ten times. The V and J genes are TRBV27 and TRBJ2-1; 7 bases agree with TRBD1. CDR3 length: 16 residues. The germline gives CDR1 MNHEY, CDR2 SMNVEV (reference sequence). Germline trimming cut 8 bases from V and 4 bases from J; bases unmatched to any gene: 14. As DNA, the CDR3 is TGTGCCAGCTGGCCCCTCGGACAGGCTTTATACAATGAGCAGTTCTTC. Its translation: CASWPLGQALYNEQFF.

V usage is TRBV6-5 and J usage is TRBJ1-3; the match to TRBD1 covers 7 bases. The V gene end was trimmed by 5 bases and the J gene end by 4 bases; junction bases not matched to a gene: 2. CDR1 and CDR2 from the germline V gene are MNHEY and SVGAGI. CDR3 length equals 13 residues. CDR3 sequence: CASSPTGGNTIYF. In DNA form, the CDR3 reads TGTGCCAGCAGTCCGACAGGGGGAAACACCATATATTTT.

The V call is TRBV18, the J call TRBJ1-2, with D perhaps matching TRBD1 (6 bases). The CDR3 consists of 17 residues. Looked up from germline, CDR1 is KGHSH and CDR2 is LQKENI. V dropped 1 base and J dropped 4 bases, with 19 bases sitting between them. CDR3 in DNA: TGTGCCAGCTCACCACTCCCCACTCCGGGACAATCCTATGGCTACACCTTC. Its translation: CASSPLPTPGQSYGYTF.